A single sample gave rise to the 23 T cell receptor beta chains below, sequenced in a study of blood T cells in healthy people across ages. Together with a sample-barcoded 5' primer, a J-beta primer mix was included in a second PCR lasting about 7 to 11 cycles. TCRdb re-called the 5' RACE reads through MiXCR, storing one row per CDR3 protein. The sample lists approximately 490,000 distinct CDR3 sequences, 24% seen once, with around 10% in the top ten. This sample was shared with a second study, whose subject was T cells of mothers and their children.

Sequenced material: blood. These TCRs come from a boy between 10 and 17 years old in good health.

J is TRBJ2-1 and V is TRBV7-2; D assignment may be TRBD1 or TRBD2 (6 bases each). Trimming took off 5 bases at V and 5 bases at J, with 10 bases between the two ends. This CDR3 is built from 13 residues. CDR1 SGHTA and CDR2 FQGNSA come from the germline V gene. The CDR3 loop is CASSTGDNNEQFF. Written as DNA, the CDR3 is TGTGCCAGCAGCACGGGGGACAACAATGAGCAGTTCTTC.

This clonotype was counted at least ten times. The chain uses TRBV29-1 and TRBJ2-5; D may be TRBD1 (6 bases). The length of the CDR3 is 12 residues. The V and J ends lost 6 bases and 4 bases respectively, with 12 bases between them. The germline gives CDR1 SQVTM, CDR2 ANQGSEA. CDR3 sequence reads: CSVDQGRETQYF. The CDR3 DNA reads TGCAGCGTGGACCAGGGGAGAGAGACCCAGTACTTC.

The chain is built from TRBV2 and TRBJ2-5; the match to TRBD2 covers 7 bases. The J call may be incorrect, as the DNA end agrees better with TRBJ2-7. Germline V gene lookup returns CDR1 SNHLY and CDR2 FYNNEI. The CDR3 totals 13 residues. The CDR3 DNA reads TGTGCCAGCAGTGACCCGGGGGGCTACGAGCAGTACTTC. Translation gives CASSDPGGYEQYF.

CDR3 bases: TGTGCCAGCAGCTTAGGCGGTCGTGGAAACGACTATGGCTACACCTTC. Translation: CASSLGGRGNDYGYTF. The V call is TRBV11-1, the J call TRBJ1-2; D remains unclear. Trimming took off 1 base at V and 3 bases at J, with 15 bases between the two ends. This CDR3 spans 16 amino acids. Germline V gene lookup returns CDR1 SGHAT and CDR2 FQDESV (reference sequence).

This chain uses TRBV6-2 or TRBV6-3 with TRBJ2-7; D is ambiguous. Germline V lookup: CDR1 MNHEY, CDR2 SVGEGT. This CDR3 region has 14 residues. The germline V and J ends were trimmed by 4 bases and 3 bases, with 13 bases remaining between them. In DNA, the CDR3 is TGTGCCAGCAGTTTTTTCGACATGGACTACGAGCAGTACTTC. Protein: CASSFFDMDYEQYF.

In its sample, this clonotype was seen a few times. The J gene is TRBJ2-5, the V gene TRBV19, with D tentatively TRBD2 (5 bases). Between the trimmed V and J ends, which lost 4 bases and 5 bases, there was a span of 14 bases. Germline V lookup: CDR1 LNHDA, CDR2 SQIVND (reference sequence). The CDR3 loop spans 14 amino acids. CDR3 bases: TGTGCCAGTAGTAGCCCCGGCGGGTCCGAGACCCAGTACTTC. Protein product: CASSSPGGSETQYF.

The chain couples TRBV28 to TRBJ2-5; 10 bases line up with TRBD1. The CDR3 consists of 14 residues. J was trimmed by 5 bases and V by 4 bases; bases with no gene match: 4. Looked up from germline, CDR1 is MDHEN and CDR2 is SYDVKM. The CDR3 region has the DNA TGTGCCAGCAGTTCGGACAGGGGGTACGAGACCCAGTACTTC. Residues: CASSSDRGYETQYF. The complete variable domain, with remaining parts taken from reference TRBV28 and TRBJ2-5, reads DVKVTQSSRYLVKRTGEKVFLECVQDMDHENMFWYRQDPGLGLRLIYFSYDVKMKEKGDIPEGYSVSREKKERFSLILESASTNQTSMYLCASSSDRGYETQYFGPGTRLLVL.

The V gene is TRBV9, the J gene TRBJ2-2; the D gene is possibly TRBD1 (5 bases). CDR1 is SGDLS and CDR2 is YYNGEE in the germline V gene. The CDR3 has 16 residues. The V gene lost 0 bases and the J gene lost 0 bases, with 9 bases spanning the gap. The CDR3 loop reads CASSVARTPNTGELFF. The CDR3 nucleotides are TGTGCCAGCAGCGTAGCTAGGACACCGAACACCGGGGAGCTGTTTTTT.

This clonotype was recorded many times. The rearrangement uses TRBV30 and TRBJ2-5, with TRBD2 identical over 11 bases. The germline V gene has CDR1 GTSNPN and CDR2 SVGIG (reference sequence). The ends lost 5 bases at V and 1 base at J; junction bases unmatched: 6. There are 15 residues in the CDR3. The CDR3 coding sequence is TGTGCCTGGTCCAAGGGACTAGCGGCCCAAGAGACCCAGTACTTC. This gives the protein CAWSKGLAAQETQYF.

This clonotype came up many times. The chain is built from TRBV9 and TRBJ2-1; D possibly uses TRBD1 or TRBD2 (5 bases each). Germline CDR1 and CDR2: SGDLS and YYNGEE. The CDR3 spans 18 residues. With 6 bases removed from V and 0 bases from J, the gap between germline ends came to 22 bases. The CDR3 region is CASTLESPGPTSYNEQFF. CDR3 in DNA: TGTGCCAGCACCTTAGAGTCTCCGGGACCGACCTCCTACAATGAGCAGTTCTTC.

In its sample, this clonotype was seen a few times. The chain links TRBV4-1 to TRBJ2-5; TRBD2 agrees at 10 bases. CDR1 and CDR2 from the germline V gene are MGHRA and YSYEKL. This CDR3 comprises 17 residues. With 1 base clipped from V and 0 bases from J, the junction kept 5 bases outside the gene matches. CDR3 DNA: TGCGCCAGCAGCCAAGGTATTCTAGCGGGGGACCAAGAGACCCAGTACTTC. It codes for CASSQGILAGDQETQYF.

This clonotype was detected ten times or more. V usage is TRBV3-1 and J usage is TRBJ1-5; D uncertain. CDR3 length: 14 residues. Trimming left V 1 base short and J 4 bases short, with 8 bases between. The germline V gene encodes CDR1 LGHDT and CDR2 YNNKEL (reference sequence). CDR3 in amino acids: CASSQGTDNQPQHF. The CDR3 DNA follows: TGTGCCAGCAGCCAAGGGACGGATAATCAGCCCCAGCATTTT. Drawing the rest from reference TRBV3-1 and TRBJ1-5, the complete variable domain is DTAVSQTPKYLVTQMGNDKSIKCEQNLGHDTMYWYKQDSKKFLKIMFSYNNKELIINETVPNRFSPKSPDKAHLNLHINSLELGDSAVYFCASSQGTDNQPQHFGDGTRLSIL.

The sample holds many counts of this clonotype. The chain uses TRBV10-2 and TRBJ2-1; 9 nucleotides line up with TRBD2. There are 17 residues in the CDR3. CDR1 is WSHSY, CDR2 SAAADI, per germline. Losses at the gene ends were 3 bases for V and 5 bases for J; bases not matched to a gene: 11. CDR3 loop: CASSEGGLAGENNEQFF. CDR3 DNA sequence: TGCGCCAGCAGTGAAGGAGGATTAGCGGGAGAGAACAATGAGCAGTTCTTC.

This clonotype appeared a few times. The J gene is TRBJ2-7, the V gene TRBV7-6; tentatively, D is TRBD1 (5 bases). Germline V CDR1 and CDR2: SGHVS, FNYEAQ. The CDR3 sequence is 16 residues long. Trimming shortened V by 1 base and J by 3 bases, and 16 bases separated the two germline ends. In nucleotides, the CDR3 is TGTGCCAGCAGCTTAGGTCCGGACAAGCCTGGCTACGAGCAGTACTTC. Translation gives CASSLGPDKPGYEQYF.

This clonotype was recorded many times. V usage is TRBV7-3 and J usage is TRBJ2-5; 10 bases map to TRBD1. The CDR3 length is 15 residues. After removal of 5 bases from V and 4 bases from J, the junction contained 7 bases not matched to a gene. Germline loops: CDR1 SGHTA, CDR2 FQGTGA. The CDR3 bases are TGTGCCAGCAGCATTGCCGGGACAGGGGTAGAGACCCAGTACTTC. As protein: CASSIAGTGVETQYF.

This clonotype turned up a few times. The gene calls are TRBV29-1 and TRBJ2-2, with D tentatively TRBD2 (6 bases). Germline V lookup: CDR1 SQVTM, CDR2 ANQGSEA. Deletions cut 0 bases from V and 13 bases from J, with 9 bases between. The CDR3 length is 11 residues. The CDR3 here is CSVEEQRVLFF. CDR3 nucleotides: TGCAGCGTTGAAGAGCAGCGGGTGCTGTTTTTT.

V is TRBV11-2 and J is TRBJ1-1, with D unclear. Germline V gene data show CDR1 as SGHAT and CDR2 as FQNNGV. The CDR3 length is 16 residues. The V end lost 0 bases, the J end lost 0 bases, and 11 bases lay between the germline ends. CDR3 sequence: CASSLDWVRMNTEAFF. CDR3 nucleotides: TGTGCCAGCAGCTTAGATTGGGTCAGGATGAACACTGAAGCTTTCTTT.

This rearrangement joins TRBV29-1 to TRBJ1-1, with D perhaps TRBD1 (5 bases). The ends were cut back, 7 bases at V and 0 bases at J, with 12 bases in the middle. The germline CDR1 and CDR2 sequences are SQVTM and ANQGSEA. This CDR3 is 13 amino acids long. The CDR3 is CSAGGRVNTEAFF. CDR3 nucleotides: TGCAGCGCTGGGGGACGGGTGAACACTGAAGCTTTCTTT.

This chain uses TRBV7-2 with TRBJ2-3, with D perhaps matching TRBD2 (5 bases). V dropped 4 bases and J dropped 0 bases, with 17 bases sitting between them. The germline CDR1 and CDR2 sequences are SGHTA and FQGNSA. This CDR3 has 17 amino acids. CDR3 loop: CASSSGGPPSSTDTQYF. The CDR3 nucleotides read TGTGCCAGCAGCTCCGGCGGGCCACCTTCTAGCACAGATACGCAGTATTTT.

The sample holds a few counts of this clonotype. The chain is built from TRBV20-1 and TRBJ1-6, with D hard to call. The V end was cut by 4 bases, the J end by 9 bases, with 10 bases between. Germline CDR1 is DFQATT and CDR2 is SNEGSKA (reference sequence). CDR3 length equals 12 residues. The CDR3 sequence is CSAIDSSSPLHF. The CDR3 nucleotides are TGCAGTGCTATTGATTCGAGTTCACCCCTCCACTTT.

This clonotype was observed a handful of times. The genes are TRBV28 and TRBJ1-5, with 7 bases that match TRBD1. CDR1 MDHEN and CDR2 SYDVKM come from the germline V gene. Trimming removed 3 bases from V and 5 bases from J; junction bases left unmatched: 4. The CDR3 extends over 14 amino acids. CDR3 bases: TGTGCCAGCAGTTTGGGACAGTCCTATCAGCCCCAGCATTTT. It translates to CASSLGQSYQPQHF. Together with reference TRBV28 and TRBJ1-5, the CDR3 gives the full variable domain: DVKVTQSSRYLVKRTGEKVFLECVQDMDHENMFWYRQDPGLGLRLIYFSYDVKMKEKGDIPEGYSVSREKKERFSLILESASTNQTSMYLCASSLGQSYQPQHFGDGTRLSIL.

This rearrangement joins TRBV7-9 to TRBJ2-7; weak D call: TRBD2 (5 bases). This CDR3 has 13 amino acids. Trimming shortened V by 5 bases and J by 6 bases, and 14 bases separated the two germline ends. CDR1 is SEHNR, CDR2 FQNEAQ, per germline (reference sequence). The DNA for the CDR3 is TGTGCCAGCAGCACTCTAGCCAGTACCGAGCAGTACTTC. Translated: CASSTLASTEQYF.

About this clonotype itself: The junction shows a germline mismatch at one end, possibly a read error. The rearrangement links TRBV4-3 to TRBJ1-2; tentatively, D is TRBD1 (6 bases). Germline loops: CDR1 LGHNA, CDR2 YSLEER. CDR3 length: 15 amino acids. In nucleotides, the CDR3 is TGCGCCAGCAGCCGCGAAACAGGGTCTAACTATGGCCACACCTTC. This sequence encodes CASSRETGSNYGHTF.